Listed here are 24 T cell receptor beta chains from one sample, sequenced in a study of T cell responses to AZD1222 COVID-19 vaccine. The assay was immunoSEQ multiplex PCR, and TCRdb's table has in-frame clones only and misses some. Of about 130,000 clones detected, 92% appear once; the ten largest clones hold 1.1%. The sequences come from peripheral blood, collected 28 days after the second AZD1222 dose. The receptors were gathered from an adult who received the AZD1222 COVID-19 vaccine.

As for this clone: The junction departs from the called germline gene at one end, perhaps through a read error. The rearrangement uses TRBV6-1 and TRBJ2-4, with unresolved D. Germline CDR1 is MNHNS and CDR2 is SASEGT. CDR3 length: 14 amino acids. CDR3 protein: CASREVLAKNIQYF. CDR3 in DNA: TGTGCCAGCAGGGAAGTTCTAGCCAAAAACATTCAGTACTTC.

The rearrangement uses TRBV4-1 and TRBJ2-7; the D gene is possibly TRBD2 (5 bases). The germline CDR1 and CDR2 sequences are MGHRA and YSYEKL. V was pared by 0 bases and J by 7 bases, with 16 bases between. This CDR3 spans 15 amino acids. This chain's CDR3 is CASSQESGLFPEQYF. The CDR3 coding sequence is TGCGCCAGCAGCCAAGAGTCGGGATTATTCCCAGAGCAGTACTTC.

This rearrangement joins TRBV2 to TRBJ2-2, with 7 bases lining up with TRBD2. CDR3 size: 14 residues. Per the germline V gene, CDR1 is SNHLY and CDR2 is FYNNEI. J was trimmed by 3 bases and V by 7 bases; bases with no gene match: 5. CDR3 region: CASKSGVDTGELFF. CDR3 bases: TGTGCCAGCAAAAGCGGGGTGGACACCGGGGAGCTGTTTTTT.

The sample holds a few counts of this clone. This chain links TRBV6-2 or TRBV6-3 with TRBJ1-1; D unclear. V gave up 2 bases and J gave up 0 bases, with 7 bases separating them. The CDR3 spans 14 residues. CDR1 is MNHEY and CDR2 is SVGEGT in the germline V gene. Written as DNA, the CDR3 is TGTGCCAGCAGTTACCGCCGGCTGAACACTGAAGCTTTCTTT. It specifies CASSYRRLNTEAFF.

CDR3 sequence: CASSLGTGGDYGYTF. CDR3 in DNA: TGTGCCAGCAGCTTAGGCACAGGGGGCGACTATGGCTACACCTTC. This rearrangement joins TRBV7-8 to TRBJ1-2, with 9 bases identical to TRBD1. CDR1 and CDR2 from the germline V gene are SGHVS and FQNEAQ. Trimming at V came to 1 base and at J to 3 bases, leaving 3 bases not matched to a gene. CDR3 size: 15 residues. The full variable domain, completed using reference TRBV7-8 and TRBJ1-2, is GAGVSQSPRYKVAKRGQDVALRCDPISGHVSLFWYQQALGQGPEFLTYFQNEAQLDKSGLPSDRFFAERPEGSVSTLKIQRTQQEDSAVYLCASSLGTGGDYGYTFGSGTRLTVV.

J is TRBJ1-1 and V is TRBV11-3; 10 nucleotides align to TRBD1. Germline V gene data show CDR1 as SGHNT and CDR2 as YENEEA. V trimming: 5 bases; J trimming: 12 bases; junction bases outside the gene matches: 6. The CDR3 loop spans 12 amino acids. CDR3 in amino acids: CASSVRDRGSFF. DNA of the CDR3: TGTGCCAGCAGCGTCCGGGACAGGGGATCTTTCTTT.

The chain is built from TRBV7-9 and TRBJ1-1, with D uncertain. V was cut by 3 bases and J by 3 bases, with 8 bases left in between. Germline V gene lookup returns CDR1 SEHNR and CDR2 FQNEAQ (reference sequence). CDR3 size: 13 residues. The CDR3 spells CASSFGEHTEAFF. The CDR3 DNA follows: TGTGCCAGCAGCTTTGGGGAACACACTGAAGCTTTCTTT.

The gene calls are TRBV11-3 and TRBJ2-1; TRBD2 aligns across 8 bases. Germline V gene data show CDR1 as SGHNT and CDR2 as YENEEA. The CDR3 sequence is 15 residues long. The V and J ends lost 1 base and 10 bases, in that order; junction bases with no gene match: 9. CDR3 region: CASSLVGGVAGEQFF. The CDR3, as DNA: TGTGCCAGCAGCTTAGTCGGGGGGGTCGCCGGGGAGCAGTTCTTC.

This chain joins TRBV9 and TRBJ1-5, with D tentatively TRBD1 (5 bases). Trimming cost V 2 bases and J 13 bases, with 16 bases left between them. CDR1 is SGDLS and CDR2 is YYNGEE in the germline V gene. This CDR3 comprises 13 residues. The CDR3 DNA reads TGTGCCAGCAGCGTTGGGCAGGCCGGGGCGCAGCATTTT. This sequence encodes CASSVGQAGAQHF.

The rearrangement uses TRBV27 and TRBJ1-3, with D hard to call. CDR1 and CDR2 from the germline V gene are MNHEY and SMNVEV (reference sequence). This CDR3 is built from 15 residues. Deletions cut 6 bases from V and 7 bases from J, with 19 bases between. CDR3 DNA: TGTGCCAGCAGCCAAACCGGACCTAATCAGAACACCATATATTTT. It encodes CASSQTGPNQNTIYF.

This chain uses TRBV5-1 with TRBJ2-7, with D unresolved. V gave up 4 bases and J gave up 0 bases, with 5 bases separating them. The germline V gene encodes CDR1 SGHRS and CDR2 YFSETQ. This CDR3 has 12 residues. CDR3 loop: CASSDGSYEQYF. The CDR3, as DNA: TGCGCCAGCAGCGACGGCTCCTACGAGCAGTACTTC.

The chain recombines TRBV6-2 or TRBV6-3 with TRBJ1-6; the D is unclear. The V and J ends lost 1 base and 10 bases respectively, with 14 bases between them. CDR3 length equals 15 residues. Germline loops: CDR1 MNHEY, CDR2 SVGEGT. CDR3 nucleotides: TGTGCCAGCAGTTACTTCGGACTGCCCGGATCACCCCTCCACTTT. Translating it yields CASSYFGLPGSPLHF.

This chain's CDR3 is CASSLDHQPQHF. The CDR3 DNA reads TGTGCCAGCAGCTTGGACCATCAGCCCCAGCATTTT. This chain joins TRBV7-9 and TRBJ1-5, with D unclear. Germline CDR1 is SEHNR and CDR2 is FQNEAQ (reference sequence). This CDR3 has 12 amino acids. Trimming removed 3 bases from V and 5 bases from J, with 5 bases in between. The whole variable domain, remainder taken from reference TRBV7-9 and TRBJ1-5, is DTGVSQNPRHKITKRGQNVTFRCDPISEHNRLYWYRQTLGQGPEFLTYFQNEAQLEKSRLLSDRFSAERPKGSFSTLEIQRTEQGDSAMYLCASSLDHQPQHFGDGTRLSIL.

The chain has TRBV7-2 and TRBJ2-4; 8 positions agree with TRBD1. Germline V gene lookup returns CDR1 SGHTA and CDR2 FQGNSA. The CDR3 loop spans 11 amino acids. With 5 bases clipped from V and 13 bases from J, the junction kept 4 bases outside the gene matches. The CDR3 loop reads CASSPGTGQYF. The CDR3 nucleotides are TGTGCCAGCAGCCCCGGGACAGGCCAGTACTTC.

The chain links TRBV6-5 to TRBJ2-7; possibly TRBD1 or TRBD2 for D (5 bases each). The germline gives CDR1 MNHEY, CDR2 SVGAGI. V dropped 6 bases and J dropped 3 bases, with 15 bases sitting between them. The CDR3 is 14 amino acids. CDR3 DNA sequence: TGTGCCAGCAGGAAAGGGGAGAACTACTACGAGCAGTACTTC. The encoded protein is CASRKGENYYEQYF.

This chain connects TRBV7-2 to TRBJ2-2, with 8 bases aligning to TRBD1. The CDR3 sequence is 17 residues long. Germline trimming cut 1 base from V and 2 bases from J; bases unmatched to any gene: 6. Germline V lookup: CDR1 SGHTA, CDR2 FQGNSA. The CDR3 sequence: CASSLVGTGANTGELFF. In DNA, the CDR3 is TGTGCCAGCAGCTTAGTAGGGACAGGAGCTAACACCGGGGAGCTGTTTTTT.

The chain is built from TRBV30 and TRBJ1-1; D not certain. The germline CDR1 and CDR2 sequences are GTSNPN and SVGIG (reference sequence). Trimming shortened V by 2 bases and J by 2 bases, and 9 bases separated the two germline ends. This CDR3 contains 13 residues. The CDR3 DNA follows: TGTGCCTGGAGTCCCGGACCTAACACTGAAGCTTTCTTT. Encoded protein: CAWSPGPNTEAFF.

The genes are TRBV18 and TRBJ1-1; D perhaps matches TRBD1 (6 bases). V dropped 3 bases and J dropped 7 bases, with 9 bases sitting between them. Germline loops: CDR1 KGHSH, CDR2 LQKENI. This CDR3 is built from 12 residues. CDR3 region: CASSPQGSEAFF. The CDR3 nucleotides are TGTGCCAGCTCACCTCAGGGGAGTGAAGCTTTCTTT.

The rearrangement uses TRBV7-3 and TRBJ2-3; 11 bases fit TRBD2. This CDR3 is 15 amino acids long. Germline CDR1 SGHTA, CDR2 FQGTGA. V shed 0 bases and J 6 bases; nucleotides not matched to a gene: 2. In DNA, the CDR3 is TGTGCCAGCAGCTTAACTAGCGGGAGGGTCGATACGCAGTATTTT. Translated: CASSLTSGRVDTQYF.

This chain joins TRBV7-8 and TRBJ1-1, with D possibly TRBD1 on 6 matching bases. CDR1 and CDR2 (germline): SGHVS, FQNEAQ. The CDR3 loop spans 16 amino acids. V was cut by 4 bases and J by 4 bases, with 19 bases left in between. As DNA, the CDR3 is TGTGCCAGCAGCTCAATCGGCAGGGGCGTGGGCACTGAAGCTTTCTTT. Translation: CASSSIGRGVGTEAFF.

This clone was recorded at least ten times. This sequence joins TRBV15 and TRBJ2-7; D gene ambiguous. The germline V and J ends were trimmed by 9 bases and 0 bases, with 12 bases remaining between them. The CDR3 loop spans 13 amino acids. Germline V gives CDR1 LNHNV, CDR2 YYDKDF (reference sequence). The DNA of the CDR3 is TGTGCCACGAGAACCGGTTTCTCCTACGAGCAGTACTTC. As protein: CATRTGFSYEQYF.

V is TRBV29-1 and J is TRBJ1-1; tentative D call: TRBD1 (5 bases). Germline V CDR1 and CDR2: SQVTM, ANQGSEA. The CDR3 is 13 amino acids. Trimming cost V 4 bases and J 5 bases, with 14 bases left between them. This CDR3 reads CSVGGGGRTEAFF. The CDR3 coding sequence is TGCAGCGTTGGGGGGGGAGGTAGGACTGAAGCTTTCTTT.

The chain carries TRBV14 and TRBJ1-1; 7 nucleotides match TRBD1. V shed 5 bases, J shed 1 base, and the junction held 4 bases outside the gene matches. Per germline, CDR1 SGHDN and CDR2 FVKESK. The CDR3 totals 14 residues. This CDR3 reads CASSVHRGNTEAFF. The CDR3 region has the DNA TGTGCCAGCAGCGTACACAGGGGGAACACTGAAGCTTTCTTT.

CDR3 coding DNA: TGTGCCAGCAGCTTGCCCAGGGGGGAGGGCACTGAAGCTTTCTTT. Translation: CASSLPRGEGTEAFF. The chain is built from TRBV7-8 and TRBJ1-1, with 7 bases identical to TRBD1. J was trimmed by 4 bases and V by 3 bases; bases with no gene match: 8. CDR3 length: 15 amino acids. The germline V gene has CDR1 SGHVS and CDR2 FQNEAQ.